This T cell receptor beta chain appears in the sequencing data of a study of blood T cell repertoires in COVID-19. Study as a whole: Samples came from the United States, Italy and Spain, spanning acute and convalescent COVID-19. Sources were T cells, B-cell-depleted T cells, or PBMCs; the material itself was cDNA or gDNA.

Germline lookup yields CDR1 SGHRS and CDR2 YFSETQ. Trimming at V came to 3 bases and at J to 10 bases, leaving 6 bases not matched to a gene. CDR3 length: 13 residues. As originally analysed: The authors estimated nucleated cell counts from reference gene primer amplification. Here immunoSEQ multiplex PCR was the method, and the copy in TCRdb shows in-frame clones only, minus some. From that table come the V and J calls and clone size; the DNA was used to work out D and trimming. The sample holds 250,000 to 350,000 clones; about 89% are singletons and the top ten take about 0.8%. The clonotype originates from a man aged 25 to 40 with acute or convalescent COVID-19. The rearrangement joins TRBV5-1 to TRBJ1-1, with 10 bases aligning to TRBD1. The sequencing input was peripheral blood. The DNA for the CDR3 is TGCGCCAGCAGCTGGGGACAGGGGTTACGAGCTTTCTTT. As protein: CASSWGQGLRAFF.